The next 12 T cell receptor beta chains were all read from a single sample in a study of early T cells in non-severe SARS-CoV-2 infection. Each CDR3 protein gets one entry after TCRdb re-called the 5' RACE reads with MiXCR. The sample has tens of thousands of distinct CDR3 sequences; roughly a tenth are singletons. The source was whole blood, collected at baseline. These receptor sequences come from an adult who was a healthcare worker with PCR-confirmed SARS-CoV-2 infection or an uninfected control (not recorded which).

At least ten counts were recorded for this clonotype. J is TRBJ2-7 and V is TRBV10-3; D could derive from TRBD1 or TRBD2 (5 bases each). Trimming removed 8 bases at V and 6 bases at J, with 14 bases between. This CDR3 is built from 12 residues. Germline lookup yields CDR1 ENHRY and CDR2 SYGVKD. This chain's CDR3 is CAIGPSGGEQYF. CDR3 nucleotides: TGTGCCATCGGCCCAAGTGGGGGCGAGCAGTACTTC.

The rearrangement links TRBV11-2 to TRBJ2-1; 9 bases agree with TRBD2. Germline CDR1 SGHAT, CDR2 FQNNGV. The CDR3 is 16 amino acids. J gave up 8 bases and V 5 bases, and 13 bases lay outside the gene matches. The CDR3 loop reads CASSQGRRGGLDEQFF. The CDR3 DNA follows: TGTGCCAGCAGCCAAGGGCGGCGGGGGGGCCTCGATGAGCAGTTCTTC.

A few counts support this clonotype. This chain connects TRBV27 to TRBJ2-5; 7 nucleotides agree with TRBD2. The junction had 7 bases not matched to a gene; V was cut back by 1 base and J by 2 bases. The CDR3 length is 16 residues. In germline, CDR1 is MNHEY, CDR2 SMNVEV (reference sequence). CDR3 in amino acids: CASSLFGDYPQETQYF. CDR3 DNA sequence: TGTGCCAGCAGTTTATTCGGGGACTACCCTCAAGAGACCCAGTACTTC.

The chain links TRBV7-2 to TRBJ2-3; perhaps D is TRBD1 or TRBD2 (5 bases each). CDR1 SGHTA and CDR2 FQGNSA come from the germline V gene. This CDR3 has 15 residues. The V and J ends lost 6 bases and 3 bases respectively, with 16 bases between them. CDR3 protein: CASRLGARETDTQYF. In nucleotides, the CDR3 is TGTGCCAGCAGACTAGGGGCTAGAGAGACAGATACGCAGTATTTT.

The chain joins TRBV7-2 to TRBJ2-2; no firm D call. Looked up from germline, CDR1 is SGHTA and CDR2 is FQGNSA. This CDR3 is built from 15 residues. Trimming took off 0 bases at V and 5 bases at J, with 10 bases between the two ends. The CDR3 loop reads CASSLAVGETGELFF. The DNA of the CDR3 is TGTGCCAGCAGCTTAGCGGTAGGAGAAACCGGGGAGCTGTTTTTT.

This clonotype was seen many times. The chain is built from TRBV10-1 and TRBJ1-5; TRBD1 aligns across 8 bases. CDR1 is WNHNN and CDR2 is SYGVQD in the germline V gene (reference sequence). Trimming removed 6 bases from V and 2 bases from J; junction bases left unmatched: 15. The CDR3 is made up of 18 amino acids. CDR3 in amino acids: CASSTIYRDRRRNQPQHF. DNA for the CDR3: TGCGCCAGCAGCACCATTTACCGGGACAGGAGACGCAATCAGCCCCAGCATTTT.

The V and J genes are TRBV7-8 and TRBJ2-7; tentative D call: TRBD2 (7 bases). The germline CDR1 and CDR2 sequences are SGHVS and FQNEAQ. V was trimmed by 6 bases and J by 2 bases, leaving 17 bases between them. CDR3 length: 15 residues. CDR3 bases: TGTGCCAGCAGTCTAAGGGGGAGCGGGGCCTACGAGCAGTACTTC. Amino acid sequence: CASSLRGSGAYEQYF. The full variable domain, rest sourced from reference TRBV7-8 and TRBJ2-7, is GAGVSQSPRYKVAKRGQDVALRCDPISGHVSLFWYQQALGQGPEFLTYFQNEAQLDKSGLPSDRFFAERPEGSVSTLKIQRTQQEDSAVYLCASSLRGSGAYEQYFGPGTRLTVT.

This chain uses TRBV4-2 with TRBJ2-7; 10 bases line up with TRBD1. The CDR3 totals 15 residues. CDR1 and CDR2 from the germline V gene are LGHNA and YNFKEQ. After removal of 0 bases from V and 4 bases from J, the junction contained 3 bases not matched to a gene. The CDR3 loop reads CASSQEWTGGYEQYF. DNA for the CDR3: TGTGCCAGCAGCCAAGAGTGGACAGGGGGGTACGAGCAGTACTTC.

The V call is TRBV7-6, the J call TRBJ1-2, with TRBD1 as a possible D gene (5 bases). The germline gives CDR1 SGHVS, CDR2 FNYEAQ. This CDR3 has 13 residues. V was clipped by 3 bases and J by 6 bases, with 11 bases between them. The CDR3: CASSLRQYNGYTF. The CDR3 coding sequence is TGTGCCAGCAGCTTGAGACAGTATAATGGCTACACCTTC.

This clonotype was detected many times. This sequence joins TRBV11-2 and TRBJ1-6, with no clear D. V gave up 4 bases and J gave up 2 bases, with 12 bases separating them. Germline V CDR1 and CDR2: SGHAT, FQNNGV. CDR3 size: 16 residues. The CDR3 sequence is CASSSSPGTYNSPLHF. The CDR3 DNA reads TGTGCCAGCAGCTCGTCTCCGGGTACCTATAATTCACCCCTCCACTTT. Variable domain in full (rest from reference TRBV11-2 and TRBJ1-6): EAGVAQSPRYKIIEKRQSVAFWCNPISGHATLYWYQQILGQGPKLLIQFQNNGVVDDSQLPKDRFSAERLKGVDSTLKIQPAKLEDSAVYLCASSSSPGTYNSPLHFGNGTRLTVT.

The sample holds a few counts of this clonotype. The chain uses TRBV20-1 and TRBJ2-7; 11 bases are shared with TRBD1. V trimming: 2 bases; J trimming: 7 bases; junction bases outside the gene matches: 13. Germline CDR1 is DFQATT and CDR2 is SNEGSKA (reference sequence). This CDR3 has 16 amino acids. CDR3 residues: CSARSQGQGANGEQYF. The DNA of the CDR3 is TGCAGTGCTAGATCCCAAGGACAGGGGGCAAATGGGGAGCAGTACTTC.

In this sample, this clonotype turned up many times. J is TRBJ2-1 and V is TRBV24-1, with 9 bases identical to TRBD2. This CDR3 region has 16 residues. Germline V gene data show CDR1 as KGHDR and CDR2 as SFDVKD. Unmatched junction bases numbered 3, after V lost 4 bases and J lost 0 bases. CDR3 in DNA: TGTGCCACCAGTGACCGCGGGAGGGCCTCCTACAATGAGCAGTTCTTC. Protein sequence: CATSDRGRASYNEQFF.